The clone carrying this T cell receptor beta chain was seen ten or more times. The antigen is unknown. This CDR3 spans 12 amino acids. V was cut by 4 bases and J by 1 base, with 4 bases left in between. The V gene's germline CDR1 is LGHDT and CDR2 YNNKEL (reference sequence). The investigators amplified TCR beta CDR3 regions from RNA transcripts. The HTBI primer set served for first-round RT-PCR of the TCR CDR3. Each CDR3 protein gets one entry after TCRdb re-called the multiplex PCR reads with MiXCR. Here the sample spans 150,000 to 200,000 distinct CDR3 sequences, roughly 10% being singletons. Thyroid ultrasound, orbital computed tomography, clinical symptoms, and serum thyroxine and TRAb underpinned diagnoses. This entry comes from a study of T cells in Graves' hyperthyroidism and ophthalmopathy. Broader study findings: A model built on 13 V-J features separated ophthalmopathy from stable hyperthyroidism. Most thyroid clonotypes with frequency above 0.001 were detected in blood. In validation, the model predicted ophthalmopathy. These predictions came a median roughly six months before onset.

The clonotype was recovered from a woman between 18 and 30 years old with Graves' hyperthyroidism that later progressed to Graves' ophthalmopathy. The sequencing input was blood. This chain connects TRBV3-1 to TRBJ1-1; unclear D gene. The CDR3 is CASSRGNTEAFF. DNA of the CDR3: TGTGCCAGCAGCCGGGGGAACACTGAAGCTTTCTTT.